Listed below are T cell receptor beta chains from one sample, sequenced in a study of T cell responses to AZD1222 COVID-19 vaccine. TCRdb's copy holds only in-frame clones and misses some; the assay was immunoSEQ multiplex PCR. The table has approximately 100,000 clones, less than 90% seen once. Sequences were derived from peripheral blood, sampled on day 0 of AZD1222 vaccination. These receptors originate from an adult in good health. Both conserved end residues are part of each CDR3. A D gene is named only where the DNA matches it firmly. Expanded clones are given a class, and other clones once, few, many or no size at all.

D	size	V	J	DNA	CDR3
NA	NA	TRBV9	TRBJ1-5	TGTGCCAGCAGGTGGGGAGGACGGCATTTT	CASRWGGRHF
TRBD2	NA	TRBV25-1	TRBJ2-3	TGTGCCAGCAGTACGATCGCACTAGCGGGGGACACAGATACGCAGTATTTT	CASSTIALAGDTDTQYF
NA	once	TRBV6-5	TRBJ2-7	TGTGCCAGCGTATCGGACGCTCCCTACGAGCAGTACTTC	CASVSDAPYEQYF
TRBD1	NA	TRBV4-1	TRBJ1-4	TGCGCCAGCAGCCAAAACACAGGGGGGGGGTTAGGTGAAAAACTGTTTTTT	CASSQNTGGGLGEKLFF
TRBD1	NA	TRBV19	TRBJ2-3	TGTGCCAGTAGTTCTTATGACAGGGCAGATACGCAGTATTTT	CASSSYDRADTQYF
TRBD1	NA	TRBV20-1	TRBJ1-6	TGCAGTGCTAGTCACAGGGGTCAGAATTCACCCCTCCACTTT	CSASHRGQNSPLHF
TRBD1	NA	TRBV2	TRBJ2-1	TGTGCCAGCAGTTCACCGGGACAGGGGACCTACAATGAGCAGTTCTTC	CASSSPGQGTYNEQFF
NA	NA	TRBV4-3	TRBJ1-4	TGCGCCAGCAGCCAAGATCAGGGGTCCCCGACGACTAATGAAAAACTGTTTTTT	CASSQDQGSPTTNEKLFF
NA	NA	TRBV10-3	TRBJ1-4	TGTGCCAGCGCCGGGGGGGCAACTAATGAAAAACTGTTTTTT	CASAGGATNEKLFF
NA	NA	TRBV9	TRBJ2-1	TGTGCCAGCAGCGTAGGAGGGGCCAATGAGCAGTTCTTC	CASSVGGANEQFF
NA	NA	TRBV4-3	TRBJ2-3	TGCGCCAGCAGCCTAGCCTGGGACCGCACAGATACGCAGTATTTT	CASSLAWDRTDTQYF
TRBD2	few	TRBV6-4	TRBJ2-3	TGTGCCAGCAGTGACGGCGGGGGGGTAGATACGCAGTATTTT	CASSDGGGVDTQYF
NA	NA	TRBV12-3/TRBV12-4	TRBJ1-1	TGTGCCAGCAGTCGTAGGGGCACTGAAGCTTTCTTT	CASSRRGTEAFF
NA	NA	TRBV28	TRBJ2-7	TGTGCCAGCAGCCCATGGGGCAGCTCCTACGAGCAGTACTTC	CASSPWGSSYEQYF
NA	NA	TRBV19	TRBJ1-1	TGTGCCAGCGGGGAAACAGTGGGCACTGAAGCTTTCTTT	CASGETVGTEAFF
NA	NA	TRBV5-1	TRBJ2-2	TGCGCCAGCAGCCCCTTAGTGTCCGGGGAGCTGTTTTTT	CASSPLVSGELFF
NA	NA	TRBV6-2/TRBV6-3	TRBJ2-1	TGTGCCAGCAGTTACGCGTTGGGGGGTAATTACAATGAGCAGTTCTTC	CASSYALGGNYNEQFF
TRBD1	NA	TRBV7-2	TRBJ1-3	TGTGCCAGCAAGCGTCAGGGGGCGGCGGGAAACACCATATATTTT	CASKRQGAAGNTIYF